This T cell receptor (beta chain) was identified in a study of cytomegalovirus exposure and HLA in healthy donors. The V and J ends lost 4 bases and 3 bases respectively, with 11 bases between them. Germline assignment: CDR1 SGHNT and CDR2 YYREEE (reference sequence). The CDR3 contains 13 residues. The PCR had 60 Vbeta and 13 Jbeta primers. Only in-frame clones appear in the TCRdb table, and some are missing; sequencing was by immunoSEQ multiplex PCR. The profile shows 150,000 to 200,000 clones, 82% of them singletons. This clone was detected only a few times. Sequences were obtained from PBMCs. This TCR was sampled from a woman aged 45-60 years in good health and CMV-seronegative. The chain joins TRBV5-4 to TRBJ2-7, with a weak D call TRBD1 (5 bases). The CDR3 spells CASSPQDNYEQYF. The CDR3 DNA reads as TGTGCCAGCAGCCCGCAGGACAACTACGAGCAGTACTTC.